Only one count was recorded for the clone carrying this T cell receptor (beta chain). The entry originates in a study of blood T cell repertoires in COVID-19. TCRdb's copy holds only in-frame clones and misses some; the assay was immunoSEQ multiplex PCR. This table holds around 300,000 clones, around 90% found once. The junction had 4 bases not matched to a gene; V was cut back by 3 bases and J by 1 base. The V gene's germline CDR1 is LNHNV and CDR2 YYDKDF (reference sequence). This CDR3 is 15 amino acids long. The sequence was collected from a woman between 18 and 29 years old with acute COVID-19. This chain links TRBV15 with TRBJ2-5; 8 nucleotides match TRBD1. Material: PBMCs or T cells enriched from blood (not recorded which). CDR3 in DNA: TGTGCCACCAGCAGGGAGGACAGGGTCCAAGAGACCCAGTACTTC. Its translation is CATSREDRVQETQYF.